A few counts support the clone carrying this TCR beta chain. Its specificity is unknown. This entry is derived from a study of vaccination effects on CD4 cells after COVID-19. Study-level points and caveats: Few convalescent patients, and no early post-infection timepoints, were available to the study. Whether induced by infection or by vaccine, clones showed marked clonal contraction late after vaccination.

Antigen-specific CD4+ T cells expanded by the ViraFEST assay with viral peptide pools were then sequenced. Scientists isolated CD4+ T cells after an approximately 9-day culture period ended. Absence of prior SARS-CoV-2 infection characterized the vaccine recipients, who showed negative nucleocapsid antibodies. This table comes from immunoSEQ multiplex PCR, and its TCRdb copy is limited to in-frame clones, with some not included. This table has about 40,000 clones, 60% to 80% appearing once. Trimming took off 3 bases at V and 1 base at J, with 9 bases between the two ends. CDR1 ENHRY and CDR2 SYGVKD come from the germline V gene. The CDR3 has 15 residues.

The rearrangement uses TRBV10-3 and TRBJ2-2; D uncertain. This clonotype originated in a human donor who received a COVID-19 vaccine. The material sequenced was CD4+ T cells from PBMCs cultured with HCoV-OC43 spike peptides, taken before COVID-19 vaccination. Subset here: HCoV-OC43 spike overlapping peptide pool stimulation. CDR3 region: CAISDFRLNTGELFF. The CDR3 bases are TGTGCCATCAGTGATTTTAGGCTGAACACCGGGGAGCTGTTTTTT.